The 32 T cell receptor beta chains below were found in one sample sequenced in a study of shared clonotypes between healthy human individuals. The naive CD8 subset, CD45RO-negative cells positively selected for CCR7, excluded terminally differentiated effector memory CD45RA+ cells. Some clones are missing from TCRdb's copy, which holds only in-frame ones; the method was immunoSEQ multiplex PCR. Among 600,000 or so clones listed, 98% were seen once. Sequenced material: naive CD8+ T cells sorted from blood. Every receptor here comes from a man aged 30 to 39 in good health.

The chain carries TRBV10-2 and TRBJ2-6; the D is unclear. Between the trimmed V and J ends, which lost 5 bases and 0 bases, there was a span of 5 bases. Germline lookup yields CDR1 WSHSY and CDR2 SAAADI. This CDR3 region has 14 residues. The CDR3 nucleotides read TGCGCCAGCAGTCTCCTCTCTGGGGCCAACGTCCTGACTTTC. Translated, it gives CASSLLSGANVLTF.

This clone was counted once. The CDR3 loop is CASSLDWGYEQYF. The CDR3 DNA reads TGTGCCAGCAGCTTAGATTGGGGCTACGAGCAGTACTTC. The chain links TRBV7-6 to TRBJ2-7; D not resolved. The CDR3 totals 13 residues. From germline, CDR1 is SGHVS and CDR2 FNYEAQ. Trimming pared 1 base from V and 3 bases from J, leaving 7 bases between.

This clone has a single count. The chain combines TRBV27 with TRBJ2-5; 12 bases line up with TRBD2. The germline CDR1 and CDR2 sequences are MNHEY and SMNVEV (reference sequence). J lost 7 bases, V lost 6 bases, and 18 bases had no gene match. This CDR3 has 18 residues. CDR3 residues: CASSNLLFGTSGWGTQYF. CDR3 bases: TGTGCCAGCAGCAACCTACTCTTCGGGACTAGCGGGTGGGGGACCCAGTACTTC.

J is TRBJ1-5 and V is TRBV28; TRBD1 matches 8 bases. The CDR3 length is 18 residues. In germline, CDR1 is MDHEN, CDR2 SYDVKM. V trimming: 1 base; J trimming: 5 bases; junction bases outside the gene matches: 13. CDR3 sequence reads: CASSLLGGKTGVHQPQHF. CDR3 nucleotide sequence: TGTGCCAGCAGTTTATTAGGGGGCAAGACAGGGGTTCATCAGCCCCAGCATTTT. Filled out from reference TRBV28 and TRBJ1-5, the complete variable domain reads DVKVTQSSRYLVKRTGEKVFLECVQDMDHENMFWYRQDPGLGLRLIYFSYDVKMKEKGDIPEGYSVSREKKERFSLILESASTNQTSMYLCASSLLGGKTGVHQPQHFGDGTRLSIL.

The V and J genes are TRBV11-2 and TRBJ2-5, with D perhaps TRBD1 or TRBD2 (5 bases each). V gave up 5 bases and J gave up 2 bases, with 12 bases separating them. The CDR3 is 14 residues long. Germline values: CDR1 SGHAT, CDR2 FQNNGV. CDR3 nucleotide sequence: TGTGCCAGCAGCGCCCATGGGGGACAAGAGACCCAGTACTTC. Its protein product is CASSAHGGQETQYF.

The chain's CDR3 is CASSYLGASYNEQFF. CDR3 nucleotide sequence: TGTGCCAGCAGTTATTTGGGGGCCTCCTACAATGAGCAGTTCTTC. V gene TRBV6-5 combines with J gene TRBJ2-1; possibly TRBD1 for D (6 bases). This CDR3 contains 15 residues. In germline, CDR1 is MNHEY, CDR2 SVGAGI. Deletions cut 3 bases from V and 0 bases from J, with 9 bases between.

The CDR3 DNA reads TGTGCCAGCAGTGATACTAGCGGGAGGGCCGATGAGCAGTTCTTC. Amino acids: CASSDTSGRADEQFF. The chain is built from TRBV6-1 and TRBJ2-1; TRBD2 agrees at 13 bases. The length of the CDR3 is 15 residues. The ends lost 3 bases at V and 8 bases at J; junction bases unmatched: 4. Germline-derived CDR1 and CDR2 are MNHNS and SASEGT.

The genes are TRBV7-1 and TRBJ2-1; the match to TRBD2 covers 7 bases. TRBV7-1 is an open reading frame whose function is uncertain. This CDR3 comprises 15 residues. Trimming cost V 5 bases and J 4 bases; bases outside gene matches: 8. CDR3 residues: CASSPPGLVYNEQFF. CDR3 DNA sequence: TGTGCCAGCAGCCCTCCCGGACTAGTTTACAATGAGCAGTTCTTC.

V usage is TRBV5-6 and J usage is TRBJ1-5, with unresolved D. This CDR3 contains 15 residues. Trimming cost V 0 bases and J 0 bases, with 7 bases left between them. The V gene's germline CDR1 is SGHDT and CDR2 YYEEEE. The CDR3 DNA is TGTGCCAGCAGCTTGGGGCTTTATAGCAATCAGCCCCAGCATTTT. As protein: CASSLGLYSNQPQHF.

With regard to this clone: Other DNA sequences in this sample translate to the same CDR3. The rearrangement uses TRBV9 and TRBJ1-1; D gene ambiguous. The CDR3 runs 13 residues. The germline CDR1 and CDR2 sequences are SGDLS and YYNGEE. The V and J ends lost 0 bases and 1 base respectively, with 4 bases between them. The chain's CDR3 is CASSVGSNTEAFF. The CDR3 DNA follows: TGTGCCAGCAGCGTAGGGTCGAACACTGAAGCTTTCTTT.

V gene TRBV11-3 combines with J gene TRBJ2-2; 7 nucleotides match TRBD2. The ends lost 6 bases at V and 4 bases at J; junction bases unmatched: 11. In germline, CDR1 is SGHNT, CDR2 YENEEA. The CDR3 totals 16 residues. The CDR3 DNA sequence: TGTGCCAGCAGTCGAGAGAGCGGGAACCCCACCGGGGAGCTGTTTTTT. As protein: CASSRESGNPTGELFF.

The gene calls are TRBV18 and TRBJ2-7; possible D gene TRBD1, 6 bases. V gave up 3 bases and J gave up 11 bases, with 17 bases separating them. This CDR3 region has 13 residues. Germline values: CDR1 KGHSH, CDR2 LQKENI. CDR3 DNA: TGTGCCAGCTCACCTGCCAACAGGGACACTAAGTACTTC. As protein: CASSPANRDTKYF.

About this clone itself: Other DNA sequences in this specimen translate into the identical CDR3. The chain has TRBV11-3 and TRBJ1-3; the match to TRBD1 covers 8 bases. Trimming removed 5 bases from V and 2 bases from J; junction bases left unmatched: 5. The CDR3 sequence is 15 residues long. In germline, CDR1 is SGHNT, CDR2 YENEEA. The CDR3, as DNA: TGTGCCAGCAGCCCAGGACAGGGCCCTGGAAACACCATATATTTT. It encodes CASSPGQGPGNTIYF.

The chain uses TRBV4-3 and TRBJ2-2; TRBD2 aligns across 13 bases. Germline V CDR1 and CDR2: LGHNA, YSLEER. Trimming cost V 0 bases and J 5 bases; bases outside gene matches: 9. The CDR3 spans 19 residues. This CDR3 is CASSQDRLGLAGETGELFF. The CDR3 nucleotides read TGCGCCAGCAGCCAAGATCGGTTAGGACTAGCGGGAGAAACCGGGGAGCTGTTTTTT.

V usage is TRBV4-3 and J usage is TRBJ2-3; no clear D gene. The ends were cut back, 1 base at V and 4 bases at J, with 6 bases in the middle. This CDR3 spans 13 amino acids. Per the germline V gene, CDR1 is LGHNA and CDR2 is YSLEER. The CDR3: CASSQVLADTQYF. The DNA of the CDR3 is TGCGCCAGCAGCCAAGTTCTTGCAGATACGCAGTATTTT.

This clone was seen a handful of times. The CDR3 region is CAWTHTGNTIYF. The CDR3 DNA reads TGTGCCTGGACCCACACTGGAAACACCATATATTTT. The chain joins TRBV30 to TRBJ1-3; D call uncertain. This CDR3 is built from 12 residues. V lost 4 bases, J lost 2 bases, and 6 bases lay in between. Germline lookup yields CDR1 GTSNPN and CDR2 SVGIG (reference sequence).

As concerns this clone: Additional DNA sequences in this sample encode the identical CDR3. V gene TRBV20-1 combines with J gene TRBJ2-7, with a possible D match to TRBD1 (6 bases). The germline V and J ends were trimmed by 2 bases and 4 bases, with 6 bases remaining between them. Germline CDR1 reads DFQATT; CDR2 reads SNEGSKA (reference sequence). This CDR3 is 11 amino acids long. Here the CDR3 reads CSARQGYEQYF. CDR3 in DNA: TGCAGTGCTAGACAGGGGTACGAGCAGTACTTC.

V is TRBV28 and J is TRBJ1-1, with TRBD1 identical over 7 bases. The CDR3 has 13 amino acids. Germline trimming cut 5 bases from V and 6 bases from J; bases unmatched to any gene: 6. Germline V gene sequence: CDR1 MDHEN, CDR2 SYDVKM. The CDR3 sequence is CASSPPTGAEAFF. The CDR3 DNA is TGTGCCAGCAGTCCCCCAACAGGGGCTGAAGCTTTCTTT.

This clone was picked up one time. The V gene is TRBV4-3, the J gene TRBJ2-7; D is unclear. Looked up from germline, CDR1 is LGHNA and CDR2 is YSLEER. Between the trimmed V and J ends, which lost 1 base and 5 bases, there was a span of 9 bases. The length of the CDR3 is 13 residues. The CDR3 is CASSQGSIDEQYF. The CDR3, as DNA: TGCGCCAGCAGCCAAGGTTCGATCGACGAGCAGTACTTC.

In the case of this clone: The junction shows a germline mismatch at one end, possibly a read error. The genes are TRBV7-7 and TRBJ2-5; a possible D gene is TRBD1 (6 bases). The germline gives CDR1 SSHAT, CDR2 FNYEAQ (reference sequence). The CDR3 consists of 13 residues. CDR3 sequence (DNA): TGTGCTAGCAGTAAGGACAGACAAGAGACCCAGTACTTC. Protein sequence: CASSKDRQETQYF.

A note on this clone: Other DNA sequences within the sample encode an identical CDR3. The chain employs TRBV27 and TRBJ2-7, with 9 bases fitting TRBD1. The J segment lost 3 bases and the V segment lost 3 bases, leaving 6 bases of the junction unmatched. Germline CDR1 is MNHEY and CDR2 is SMNVEV (reference sequence). This CDR3 is built from 15 residues. The CDR3 here is CASSFRGQGSYEQYF. DNA of the CDR3: TGTGCCAGCAGTTTTCGGGGACAGGGAAGCTACGAGCAGTACTTC.

The V gene is TRBV15, the J gene TRBJ2-3; weak D call: TRBD2 (5 bases). This CDR3 has 14 residues. Per the germline V gene, CDR1 is LNHNV and CDR2 is YYDKDF (reference sequence). The V and J ends lost 5 bases and 5 bases respectively, with 14 bases between them. CDR3 residues: CATSAGPLGDTQYF. For the CDR3, the DNA is TGTGCCACCAGCGCGGGCCCTTTGGGAGATACGCAGTATTTT.

This chain joins TRBV14 and TRBJ2-7; the D is unclear. Germline V gives CDR1 SGHDN, CDR2 FVKESK. Trimming stripped 0 bases from V and 2 bases from J, with 11 bases between. The CDR3 is made up of 15 amino acids. The CDR3, as DNA: TGTGCCAGCAGCCAAGAGGGCAGTACAACCTACGAGCAGTACTTC. The encoded protein is CASSQEGSTTYEQYF.

This clone has a single count. This rearrangement joins TRBV4-1 to TRBJ1-1; possibly TRBD1 for D (5 bases). The CDR3 totals 15 residues. CDR1 and CDR2 (germline): MGHRA, YSYEKL. V shed 0 bases and J shed 9 bases, with 17 bases lying between them. The CDR3 nucleotides are TGCGCCAGCAGCCAAGATCGCCCGGTTAGGGGACAAGCTTTCTTT. Encoded protein: CASSQDRPVRGQAFF.

V usage is TRBV29-1 and J usage is TRBJ2-1; 10 nucleotides align to TRBD2. The CDR3 totals 19 residues. J was trimmed by 0 bases and V by 0 bases; bases with no gene match: 11. Germline V gene data show CDR1 as SQVTM and CDR2 as ANQGSEA. CDR3: CSVEDIGLAAEGSYNEQFF. Written as DNA, the CDR3 is TGCAGCGTTGAAGATATCGGACTAGCGGCTGAGGGCTCCTACAATGAGCAGTTCTTC.

This chain joins TRBV7-6 and TRBJ1-1, with unresolved D. CDR3 length equals 13 residues. CDR1 and CDR2 (germline): SGHVS, FNYEAQ. The V end was cut by 3 bases, the J end by 0 bases, with 5 bases between. The CDR3 DNA is TGTGCCAGCAGCTTCGCTCTGAACACTGAAGCTTTCTTT. This gives the protein CASSFALNTEAFF. Together with reference TRBV7-6 and TRBJ1-1, the CDR3 gives the full variable domain: GAGVSQSPRYKVTKRGQDVALRCDPISGHVSLYWYRQALGQGPEFLTYFNYEAQQDKSGLPNDRFSAERPEGSISTLTIQRTEQRDSAMYRCASSFALNTEAFFGQGTRLTVV.

The chain joins TRBV29-1 to TRBJ2-5, with D unclear. V was shortened by 0 bases and J by 4 bases, with 9 bases between the two germline ends. This CDR3 has 13 amino acids. CDR1 and CDR2 from the germline V gene are SQVTM and ANQGSEA. CDR3 sequence reads: CSVEDLLSETQYF. In nucleotides, the CDR3 is TGCAGCGTTGAAGATCTTTTGTCAGAGACCCAGTACTTC.

Concerning this clone: The sample contains more than one DNA sequence encoding this CDR3. This CDR3 is CASSQETGMNTEAFF. Here the CDR3 DNA reads TGCGCCAGCAGCCAAGAGACAGGGATGAACACTGAAGCTTTCTTT. V and J are TRBV4-1 and TRBJ1-1; 7 bases agree with TRBD1. The CDR3 loop spans 15 amino acids. The J segment lost 0 bases and the V segment lost 0 bases, leaving 1 base of the junction unmatched. Germline assignment: CDR1 MGHRA and CDR2 YSYEKL.

This sequence joins TRBV14 and TRBJ2-1, with TRBD2 matching 7 bases. The CDR3 is 21 amino acids. The V gene's germline CDR1 is SGHDN and CDR2 FVKESK. After removal of 4 bases from V and 3 bases from J, the junction contained 24 bases not matched to a gene. The CDR3 region is CASSRRVGRAGTSLFYNEQFF. CDR3 sequence (DNA): TGTGCCAGCAGCCGGAGGGTGGGTAGAGCGGGAACAAGTCTCTTCTACAATGAGCAGTTCTTC.

The V gene is TRBV7-9, the J gene TRBJ2-3, with 10 bases matching TRBD2. V trimming: 5 bases; J trimming: 4 bases; junction bases outside the gene matches: 9. The CDR3 sequence is 16 residues long. Germline values: CDR1 SEHNR, CDR2 FQNEAQ (reference sequence). The CDR3 loop is CASSAPTSGRADTQYF. CDR3 nucleotides: TGTGCCAGCAGCGCCCCGACTAGCGGGCGAGCAGATACGCAGTATTTT.

In nucleotides, the CDR3 is TGTGCCAGCAGCTTAGATGGACGACAGGGACCTGCAACTAATGAAAAACTGTTTTTT. Amino acid sequence: CASSLDGRQGPATNEKLFF. The chain joins TRBV7-6 to TRBJ1-4; 7 nucleotides line up with TRBD1. Germline CDR1 and CDR2: SGHVS and FNYEAQ. This CDR3 is 19 amino acids long. V dropped 1 base and J dropped 0; count of bases not matched to a gene: 11.

The chain couples TRBV4-2 to TRBJ2-1; 8 bases agree with TRBD2. V shed 4 bases and J 9 bases; nucleotides not matched to a gene: 17. The CDR3 runs 17 residues. Germline-derived CDR1 and CDR2 are LGHNA and YNFKEQ. CDR3 amino acids: CASSRFGSGSPEIEQFF. The CDR3 DNA reads TGTGCCAGCAGCCGCTTCGGGAGCGGGAGCCCAGAGATTGAGCAGTTCTTC.